Listed here are 25 T cell receptor beta chains from one sample, sequenced in a study of blood T cells in healthy people across ages. Using a J-beta primer mix together with a sample-barcoded 5' primer, a second PCR was run for about 7 to 12 cycles. TCRdb independently ran MiXCR on the 5' RACE reads; one entry per CDR3 protein. The repertoire holds around 1.1 million distinct CDR3 sequences, with 35% to 40% as singletons. The sequencing input was blood. The receptor set was obtained from a man younger than 30 in good health.

This clonotype was observed a handful of times. The rearrangement links TRBV7-9 to TRBJ1-4; no firm D call. Germline values: CDR1 SEHNR, CDR2 FQNEAQ (reference sequence). The CDR3 loop spans 17 amino acids. V lost 0 bases and J lost 0, with 11 bases in between. CDR3 bases: TGTGCCAGCAGCTTAGCGCCCCCAGCTGCAACTAATGAAAAACTGTTTTTT. Translating it yields CASSLAPPAATNEKLFF.

The rearrangement uses TRBV2 and TRBJ1-1, with unresolved D. The CDR3 consists of 14 residues. The ends were cut back, 9 bases at V and 3 bases at J, with 17 bases in the middle. The germline V gene encodes CDR1 SNHLY and CDR2 FYNNEI. CDR3 DNA: TGTGCCAGGGGGTCTCAGGCTCGTCACACTGAAGCTTTCTTT. Residues: CARGSQARHTEAFF.

This chain links TRBV6-2 or TRBV6-3 with TRBJ1-5; D gene unclear. Per the germline V gene, CDR1 is MNHEY and CDR2 is SVGEGT. This CDR3 is built from 11 residues. V was pared by 3 bases and J by 9 bases, with 6 bases between. CDR3 sequence reads: CASSYDGPQHF. CDR3 DNA sequence: TGTGCCAGCAGTTATGACGGGCCCCAGCATTTT.

The rearrangement joins TRBV20-1 to TRBJ2-1; 10 nucleotides match TRBD2. Per germline, CDR1 DFQATT and CDR2 SNEGSKA (reference sequence). V trimming: 0 bases; J trimming: 6 bases; junction bases outside the gene matches: 8. This CDR3 comprises 16 residues. The CDR3 nucleotides read TGCAGTGCTAGAGATCCGCTAGCGGGAGCCCTCAATGAGCAGTTCTTC. Translating gives CSARDPLAGALNEQFF.

Of note for this clonotype: The junction and the germline gene differ at one end; a read error may be behind it. The V and J genes are TRBV4-1 and TRBJ2-1; TRBD1 matches at 9 bases. This CDR3 is 14 amino acids long. Germline CDR1 is MGHRA and CDR2 is YSYEKL. CDR3 bases: TGCGCCAGCAGCCGGGACAGGGCCTACAATAAGCAGTTCTTC. Translation gives CASSRDRAYNKQFF.

The chain links TRBV5-1 to TRBJ2-1, with 9 bases aligning to TRBD2. The J call may be wrong; the DNA end is better matched by TRBJ2-7. CDR1 is SGHRS and CDR2 is YFSETQ in the germline V gene. The CDR3 runs to 17 residues. CDR3 nucleotide sequence: TGCGCCAGCAGCTTGACGGCTAGCGGGAATTCCTACAATGAGCAGTACTTC. Translating it yields CASSLTASGNSYNEQYF.

This clonotype was picked up a small number of times. The J gene is TRBJ2-5, the V gene TRBV29-1, with 7 bases that match TRBD1. CDR3 length equals 11 residues. Germline CDR1 reads SQVTM; CDR2 reads ANQGSEA. Germline trimming cut 6 bases from V and 4 bases from J; bases unmatched to any gene: 2. CDR3 amino acids: CSVDRAETQYF. The DNA of the CDR3 is TGCAGCGTCGACAGGGCAGAGACCCAGTACTTC.

The J gene is TRBJ1-6, the V gene TRBV6-1, with D uncertain. CDR3 length equals 15 residues. Looked up from germline, CDR1 is MNHNS and CDR2 is SASEGT. V was clipped by 8 bases and J by 5 bases, with 16 bases between them. The DNA of the CDR3 is TGTGCCAGCGTCCCTGGGGTGATGAATAATTCACCCCTCCACTTT. Its protein is CASVPGVMNNSPLHF.

This clonotype was seen only a few times. The chain couples TRBV10-3 to TRBJ2-3, with 7 bases lining up with TRBD1. V shed 4 bases and J 6 bases; nucleotides not matched to a gene: 7. CDR3 length equals 14 residues. Germline CDR1 and CDR2: ENHRY and SYGVKD. The CDR3 DNA follows: TGTGCCATCAGTGGGGACAGTCCAAGGGATACGCAGTATTTT. Residues: CAISGDSPRDTQYF.

This clonotype has a single count. This sequence joins TRBV9 and TRBJ2-7; 10 positions agree with TRBD1. With V trimmed by 3 bases and J by 7 bases, 13 bases remained unmatched. This CDR3 spans 16 amino acids. Germline CDR1 SGDLS, CDR2 YYNGEE. CDR3: CASSALPGQGLNEQYF. CDR3 DNA sequence: TGTGCCAGCAGCGCCCTCCCGGGACAGGGGCTCAATGAGCAGTACTTC. Together with reference TRBV9 and TRBJ2-7, the CDR3 gives the full variable domain: DSGVTQTPKHLITATGQRVTLRCSPRSGDLSVYWYQQSLDQGLQFLIQYYNGEERAKGNILERFSAQQFPDLHSELNLSSLELGDSALYFCASSALPGQGLNEQYFGPGTRLTVT.

This clonotype was seen a handful of times. This chain joins TRBV5-1 and TRBJ2-1, with D possibly being TRBD2 (6 bases). The CDR3 extends over 13 amino acids. The V end lost 7 bases, the J end lost 1 base, and 9 bases lay between the germline ends. CDR1 and CDR2 (germline): SGHRS, YFSETQ. In DNA, the CDR3 is TGCGCCAGCCGGGGGTTTTCCTACAATGAGCAGTTCTTC. This codes for CASRGFSYNEQFF.

The rearrangement uses TRBV10-3 and TRBJ2-3, with D possibly being TRBD1 (6 bases). Germline V gene data show CDR1 as ENHRY and CDR2 as SYGVKD. The CDR3 runs to 16 residues. The V and J ends lost 2 bases and 1 base respectively, with 13 bases between them. The CDR3 loop is CAISEPTGQGTDTQYF. Here the CDR3 DNA reads TGTGCCATCAGTGAGCCGACAGGCCAGGGCACAGATACGCAGTATTTT.

The chain combines TRBV20-1 with TRBJ2-7; D is tentatively TRBD1 or TRBD2 (5 bases each). V was trimmed by 3 bases and J by 2 bases, leaving 14 bases between them. CDR3 length: 14 residues. Germline V gene lookup returns CDR1 DFQATT and CDR2 SNEGSKA (reference sequence). The CDR3 here is CSARVGTSAYEQYF. DNA of the CDR3: TGCAGTGCTAGGGTTGGGACGTCGGCCTACGAGCAGTACTTC.

A few counts support this clonotype. This chain connects TRBV2 to TRBJ1-2; D is unresolved. Looked up from germline, CDR1 is SNHLY and CDR2 is FYNNEI. The CDR3 loop spans 13 amino acids. V shed 3 bases and J shed 0 bases, with 5 bases lying between them. This chain's CDR3 is CASSERSNYGYTF. For the CDR3, the DNA is TGTGCCAGCAGTGAGAGGTCTAACTATGGCTACACCTTC.

The V and J genes are TRBV29-1 and TRBJ2-1, with 8 bases identical to TRBD2. This CDR3 contains 13 residues. In germline, CDR1 is SQVTM, CDR2 ANQGSEA. The CDR3 sequence: CTGGGSYYNEQFF. The DNA of the CDR3 is TGCACCGGGGGGGGGTCTTACTACAATGAGCAGTTCTTC.

The rearrangement links TRBV12-5 to TRBJ2-5; TRBD1 matches at 7 bases. CDR3 length equals 13 residues. Unmatched junction bases numbered 3, after V lost 5 bases and J lost 3 bases. Germline lookup yields CDR1 LGHNT and CDR2 FRNRAP. This CDR3 reads CASGRDREETQYF. CDR3 nucleotides: TGTGCTAGTGGTCGCGACAGGGAAGAGACCCAGTACTTC. The whole variable domain, remainder taken from reference TRBV12-5 and TRBJ2-5, is DARVTQTPRHKVTEMGQEVTMRCQPILGHNTVFWYRQTMMQGLELLAYFRNRAPLDDSGMPKDRFSAEMPDATLATLKIQPSEPRDSAVYFCASGRDREETQYFGPGTRLLVL.

CDR3 in amino acids: CASSRVGFIDTQYF. In nucleotides, the CDR3 is TGTGCCAGCTCACGGGTCGGGTTTATAGATACGCAGTATTTT. The chain is built from TRBV9 and TRBJ2-3; the D is unclear. CDR3 length: 14 residues. V was cut by 7 bases and J by 5 bases, with 17 bases left in between. Germline CDR1 reads SGDLS; CDR2 reads YYNGEE.

This clonotype was counted a few times. The V call is TRBV12-5, the J call TRBJ1-1, with D possibly being TRBD1 (5 bases). Trimming removed 6 bases from V and 1 base from J, with 12 bases in between. CDR3 size: 14 residues. CDR1 and CDR2 (germline): LGHNT, FRNRAP. The DNA for the CDR3 is TGTGCTAGTGGAACCGGGACGGGGAACACTGAAGCTTTCTTT. As protein: CASGTGTGNTEAFF.

V gene TRBV11-2 combines with J gene TRBJ2-1; 11 bases align to TRBD2. The V gene's germline CDR1 is SGHAT and CDR2 FQNNGV. V shed 2 bases, J shed 6 bases, and the junction held 9 bases outside the gene matches. This CDR3 is built from 17 residues. The CDR3 protein is CASSLTVPSGGTNEQFF. CDR3 DNA: TGTGCCAGCAGCTTAACGGTCCCTAGCGGGGGGACCAATGAGCAGTTCTTC. Filled out from reference TRBV11-2 and TRBJ2-1, the complete variable domain reads EAGVAQSPRYKIIEKRQSVAFWCNPISGHATLYWYQQILGQGPKLLIQFQNNGVVDDSQLPKDRFSAERLKGVDSTLKIQPAKLEDSAVYLCASSLTVPSGGTNEQFFGPGTRLTVL.

This clonotype was detected a few times. J is TRBJ2-1 and V is TRBV29-1, with 8 bases lining up with TRBD2. Per germline, CDR1 SQVTM and CDR2 ANQGSEA. This CDR3 contains 13 residues. The ends lost 6 bases at V and 1 base at J; junction bases unmatched: 2. The CDR3 nucleotides are TGCAGCGTACTAGCGGCATCCTACAATGAGCAGTTCTTC. This gives the protein CSVLAASYNEQFF.

This sequence joins TRBV20-1 and TRBJ2-3; 14 bases are a match to TRBD2. Trimming cost V 3 bases and J 11 bases; bases outside gene matches: 4. CDR1 DFQATT and CDR2 SNEGSKA come from the germline V gene (reference sequence). The CDR3 has 13 amino acids. CDR3 amino acids: CSARTSGGVRQYF. The CDR3 DNA is TGCAGTGCTAGGACTAGCGGGGGGGTTCGGCAGTATTTT.

The chain uses TRBV20-1 and TRBJ2-1; possibly TRBD1 for D (5 bases). V was shortened by 6 bases and J by 5 bases, with 14 bases between the two germline ends. CDR3 length: 13 amino acids. CDR1 is DFQATT and CDR2 is SNEGSKA in the germline V gene (reference sequence). This chain's CDR3 is CSASADTNNEQFF. CDR3 DNA sequence: TGCAGTGCCAGCGCGGACACCAACAATGAGCAGTTCTTC.

The rearrangement links TRBV29-1 to TRBJ1-3, with unresolved D. V dropped 7 bases and J dropped 1 base, with 11 bases sitting between them. The CDR3 covers 13 residues. CDR1 and CDR2 from the germline V gene are SQVTM and ANQGSEA. The CDR3 sequence: CSAKTRSGNTIYF. The CDR3 DNA reads as TGCAGCGCAAAAACTAGGTCTGGAAACACCATATATTTT.

This clonotype was observed a handful of times. The chain employs TRBV28 and TRBJ1-4; no firm D call. V was cut by 5 bases and J by 5 bases, with 9 bases left in between. CDR3 length equals 13 residues. Germline assignment: CDR1 MDHEN and CDR2 SYDVKM. The CDR3 DNA is TGTGCCAGCAGTGCCGGGAGCAATGAAAAACTGTTTTTT. Amino acids: CASSAGSNEKLFF.

In this sample, this clonotype turned up a few times. The genes are TRBV21-1 and TRBJ1-4; TRBD1 was called by the table and not checked on the DNA. TRBV21-1 is a pseudogene segment. The CDR3 is 13 residues long. As DNA, the CDR3 is TGTGCCAGCGCGGACAGAGGACCTAAAAAACTGTTTTTT. This gives the protein CASADRGPKKLFF.